This TCR beta chain was found in a study of T cells in Graves' hyperthyroidism and ophthalmopathy. The TCR beta CDR3 regions underwent amplification using RNA transcripts as the source. Researchers ran a first-round RT-PCR on the TCR CDR3 using the HTBI primer set. MiXCR, applied by TCRdb to the multiplex PCR reads, yields one record per CDR3 protein. This sample carries 560,000 or so distinct CDR3 sequences, under 60% of them seen once, and the ten largest clones take about 8.2%. In this sample, this clonotype turned up many times. Its ends do not fully match the called genes, so a read error is possible. Looked up from germline, CDR1 is SGHTA and CDR2 is FQGNSA. The CDR3 runs 15 residues.

The chain combines TRBV7-2 with TRBJ2-5; 8 bases fit TRBD2. This TCR derives from a woman between 18 and 29 years old with Graves' hyperthyroidism. Sequencing used peripheral blood or thyroid tissue (not recorded which). The CDR3 coding sequence is TGCGCCAGCAGCCCCCGGGACGGGAGGGATGAGACCCAGTACTTC. It codes for CASSPRDGRDETQYF.